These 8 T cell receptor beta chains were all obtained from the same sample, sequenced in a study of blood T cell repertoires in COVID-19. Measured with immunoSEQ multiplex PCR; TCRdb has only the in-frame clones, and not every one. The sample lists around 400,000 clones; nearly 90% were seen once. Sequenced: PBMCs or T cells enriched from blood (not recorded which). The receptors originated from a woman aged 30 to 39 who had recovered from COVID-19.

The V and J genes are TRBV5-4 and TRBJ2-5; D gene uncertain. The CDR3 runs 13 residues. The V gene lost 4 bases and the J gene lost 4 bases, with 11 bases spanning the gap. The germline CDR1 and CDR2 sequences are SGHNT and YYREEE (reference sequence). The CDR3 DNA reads TGTGCCAGCAGCATTCCTAATCTAGAGACCCAGTACTTC. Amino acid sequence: CASSIPNLETQYF. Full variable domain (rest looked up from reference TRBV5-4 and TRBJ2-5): ETGVTQSPTHLIKTRGQQVTLRCSSQSGHNTVSWYQQALGQGPQFIFQYYREEENGRGNFPPRFSGLQFPNYSSELNVNALELDDSALYLCASSIPNLETQYFGPGTRLLVL.

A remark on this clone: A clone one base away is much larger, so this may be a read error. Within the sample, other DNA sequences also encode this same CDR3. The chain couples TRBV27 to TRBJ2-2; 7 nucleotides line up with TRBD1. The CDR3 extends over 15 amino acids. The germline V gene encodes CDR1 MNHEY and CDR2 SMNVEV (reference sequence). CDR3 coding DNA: TGTGCCAGCATTAAATCCGGGACAGCCACCGGAGAGCTGTTTTTT. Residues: CASIKSGTATGELFF.

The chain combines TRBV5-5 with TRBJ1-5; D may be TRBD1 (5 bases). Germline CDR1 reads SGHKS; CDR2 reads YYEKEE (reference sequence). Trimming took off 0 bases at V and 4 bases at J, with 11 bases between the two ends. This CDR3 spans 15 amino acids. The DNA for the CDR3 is TGTGCCAGCAGCTTGGCGGGACTCCTGAATCAGCCCCAGCATTTT. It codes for CASSLAGLLNQPQHF.

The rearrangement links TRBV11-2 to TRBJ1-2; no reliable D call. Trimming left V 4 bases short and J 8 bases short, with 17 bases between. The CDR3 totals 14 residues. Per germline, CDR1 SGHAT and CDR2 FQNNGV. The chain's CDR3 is CASSSLRSGLGYTF. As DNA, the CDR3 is TGTGCCAGCAGCTCGTTGCGTTCAGGTCTGGGCTACACCTTC.

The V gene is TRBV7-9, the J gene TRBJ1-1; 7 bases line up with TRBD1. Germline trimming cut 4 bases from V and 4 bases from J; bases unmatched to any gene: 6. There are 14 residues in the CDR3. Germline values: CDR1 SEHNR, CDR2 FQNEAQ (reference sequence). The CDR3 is CASSYQTGRTEAFF. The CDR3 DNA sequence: TGTGCCAGCAGCTACCAGACAGGGCGCACTGAAGCTTTCTTT.

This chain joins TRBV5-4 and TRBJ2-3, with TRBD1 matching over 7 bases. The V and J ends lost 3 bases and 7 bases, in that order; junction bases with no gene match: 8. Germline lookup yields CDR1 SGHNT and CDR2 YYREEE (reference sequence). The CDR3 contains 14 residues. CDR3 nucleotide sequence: TGTGCCAGCAGCTCGGGACAGTTCGCCTATACGCAGTATTTT. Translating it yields CASSSGQFAYTQYF. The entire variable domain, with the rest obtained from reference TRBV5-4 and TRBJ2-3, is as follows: ETGVTQSPTHLIKTRGQQVTLRCSSQSGHNTVSWYQQALGQGPQFIFQYYREEENGRGNFPPRFSGLQFPNYSSELNVNALELDDSALYLCASSSGQFAYTQYFGPGTRLTVL.

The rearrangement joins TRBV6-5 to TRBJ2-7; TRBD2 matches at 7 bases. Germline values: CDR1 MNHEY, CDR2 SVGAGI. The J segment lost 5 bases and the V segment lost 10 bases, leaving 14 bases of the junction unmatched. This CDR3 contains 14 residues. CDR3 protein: CATIDSGGNNEQYF. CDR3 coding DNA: TGTGCCACCATAGATTCCGGGGGGAACAACGAGCAGTACTTC.

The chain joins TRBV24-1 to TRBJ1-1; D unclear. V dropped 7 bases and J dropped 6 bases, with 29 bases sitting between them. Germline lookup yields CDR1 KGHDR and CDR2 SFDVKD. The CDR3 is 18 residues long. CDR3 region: CATSPSCPPQPSPPEAFF. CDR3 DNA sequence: TGTGCCACCAGCCCGTCGTGCCCCCCACAGCCTAGCCCACCTGAAGCTTTCTTT.